These 12 T cell receptor beta chains came from one sample sequenced in a study of cytomegalovirus exposure and HLA in healthy donors. Both 60 Vbeta primers and 13 Jbeta primers went into the PCR. Here immunoSEQ multiplex PCR was the method, and the copy in TCRdb shows in-frame clones only, minus some. The sample shows around 60,000 clones, under 85% of them seen only once. The specimen was PBMCs. The origin of the receptors is a man between 50 and 59 years old in good health and CMV-seropositive.

This chain links TRBV27 with TRBJ2-1; TRBD2 matches at 7 bases. The germline V gene has CDR1 MNHEY and CDR2 SMNVEV (reference sequence). The CDR3 is made up of 16 amino acids. With 5 bases clipped from V and 0 bases from J, the junction kept 7 bases outside the gene matches. CDR3 residues: CASSIQGGGSYNEQFF. CDR3 DNA: TGTGCCAGCAGTATTCAGGGCGGGGGCTCCTACAATGAGCAGTTCTTC.

The V gene is TRBV14, the J gene TRBJ2-3; D is unresolved. This CDR3 has 15 residues. CDR1 is SGHDN, CDR2 FVKESK, per germline. The V end lost 0 bases, the J end lost 0 bases, and 7 bases lay between the germline ends. CDR3 nucleotides: TGTGCCAGCAGCCAAGATGCTGGCAGCACAGATACGCAGTATTTT. Translated, it gives CASSQDAGSTDTQYF.

V is TRBV5-6 and J is TRBJ2-7, with 9 bases that match TRBD2. V gave up 2 bases and J gave up 0 bases; unmatched junction bases: 3. Per the germline V gene, CDR1 is SGHDT and CDR2 is YYEEEE. The CDR3 has 15 amino acids. CDR3 bases: TGTGCCAGCAGCTTTAGCGGGGGAAGCTCCTACGAGCAGTACTTC. Protein product: CASSFSGGSSYEQYF.

This clone came up once. The V gene is TRBV7-9, the J gene TRBJ2-3, with 10 nucleotides matching TRBD2. CDR1 and CDR2 (germline): SEHNR, FQNEAQ (reference sequence). Trimming at V came to 5 bases and at J to 4 bases, leaving 3 bases not matched to a gene. The CDR3 consists of 14 residues. The CDR3, as DNA: TGTGCCAGCAGCGAAGCGGGGGGGGCAGATACGCAGTATTTT. It encodes CASSEAGGADTQYF.

CDR3 bases: TGTGCCAGCAGCGTGGGCCAGCGCACAGATACGCAGTATTTT. This translates into CASSVGQRTDTQYF. The J gene is TRBJ2-3, the V gene TRBV9, with no clear D. Germline V CDR1 and CDR2: SGDLS, YYNGEE. The V and J ends lost 2 bases and 1 base respectively, with 8 bases between them. The CDR3 runs to 14 residues.

The chain combines TRBV18 with TRBJ1-2, with D unclear. The CDR3 runs to 12 residues. Trimming stripped 5 bases from V and 6 bases from J, with 10 bases between. Germline CDR1 reads KGHSH; CDR2 reads LQKENI. The CDR3 DNA reads TGTGCCAGCTCAGCGACGGCGGATGGCTACACCTTC. It translates to CASSATADGYTF.

The V and J genes are TRBV19 and TRBJ2-1; no clear D. Germline V CDR1 and CDR2: LNHDA, SQIVND (reference sequence). The ends were cut back, 5 bases at V and 13 bases at J, with 18 bases in the middle. This CDR3 is built from 13 residues. CDR3: CASSGGLQEAQFF. The CDR3 DNA is TGTGCCAGTAGTGGCGGCCTCCAAGAGGCCCAGTTCTTC.

The CDR3 DNA reads as TGTGCCAGCAGTGGGAAGGGGTTTAGTGGGGCCAACGTCCTGACTTTC. Its protein product is CASSGKGFSGANVLTF. V and J are TRBV2 and TRBJ2-6; weak D call: TRBD1 (5 bases). Germline V CDR1 and CDR2: SNHLY, FYNNEI. V was pared by 4 bases and J by 3 bases, with 13 bases between. This CDR3 comprises 16 residues.

In this sample, this clone turned up once. This rearrangement joins TRBV19 to TRBJ2-4; tentative D call: TRBD2 (6 bases). Germline V gene sequence: CDR1 LNHDA, CDR2 SQIVND (reference sequence). The CDR3 sequence is 14 residues long. V was shortened by 6 bases and J by 7 bases, with 16 bases between the two germline ends. The CDR3 DNA follows: TGTGCCAGTAGCCGGCGGGGCAGGGTGAACATTCAGTACTTC. Its protein is CASSRRGRVNIQYF. Filled out from reference TRBV19 and TRBJ2-4, the complete variable domain reads DGGITQSPKYLFRKEGQNVTLSCEQNLNHDAMYWYRQDPGQGLRLIYYSQIVNDFQKGDIAEGYSVSREKKESFPLTVTSAQKNPTAFYLCASSRRGRVNIQYFGAGTRLSVL.

This clone was counted once. This chain uses TRBV4-3 with TRBJ1-4, with TRBD1 as a possible D gene (5 bases). Per the germline V gene, CDR1 is LGHNA and CDR2 is YSLEER. V shed 0 bases and J shed 12 bases, with 20 bases lying between them. The CDR3 sequence is 16 residues long. In DNA, the CDR3 is TGCGCCAGCAGCCAAGAAAGAGGGGCAGGCTCGGGGGAACTGTTTTTT. Translating gives CASSQERGAGSGELFF.

The chain uses TRBV9 and TRBJ2-1; 8 bases line up with TRBD2. V lost 0 bases to trimming and J lost 0 bases; unmatched junction nucleotides: 14. The CDR3 length is 20 residues. The V gene's germline CDR1 is SGDLS and CDR2 YYNGEE. The CDR3 is CASSVVGSGTPTSSYNEQFF. CDR3 bases: TGTGCCAGCAGCGTAGTTGGTAGCGGGACCCCAACTAGCTCCTACAATGAGCAGTTCTTC.

This clone showed up just a few times. This likely traces to a read error, being one base from a far larger clone. Other DNA sequences in the same sample also yield this CDR3. The CDR3 sequence: CASSQDMIVLIYNEQFF. The DNA for the CDR3 is TGTGCCAGCAGCCAAGATATGATCGTACTCATCTACAATGAGCAGTTCTTC. The chain links TRBV5-4 to TRBJ2-1; D gene uncertain. The germline V gene encodes CDR1 SGHNT and CDR2 YYREEE (reference sequence). This CDR3 comprises 17 residues. Trimming pared 4 bases from V and 3 bases from J, leaving 20 bases between.